The TCR beta chain described here comes from a study of T cell repertoires and HLA-DP antigens. Overall study context: Versus self, one alloantigen differed at one groove amino acid, the other at roughly ten.

The PCR primers covered 54 TRBV and 13 TRBJ segments. Each pre-culture CD4+ sample aimed for over 150,000 T cell genomes at deep resolution. Clones were read by immunoSEQ multiplex PCR, and TCRdb kept only the in-frame ones, dropping some. The repertoire has around 100,000 clones, 80% to 95% of them found once; the top ten carry over 0.25%. CDR1 is SGHNT, CDR2 YYREEE, per germline (reference sequence). This CDR3 has 15 amino acids. V was clipped by 3 bases and J by 6 bases; unmatched bases: 7. Study conclusions and caveats: Clones undetected before culture averaged roughly 39% against one allele and 50.6% against the other.

This clone was detected only once. Its antigen is undetermined. This receptor was identified in a woman between 18 and 29 years old in good health and CMV-seronegative. Sequencing was carried out using CD4+ T cells from PBMCs. V gene TRBV5-4 combines with J gene TRBJ2-1, with TRBD1 matching 9 bases. This chain's CDR3 is CASSWDREKGNEQFF. DNA for the CDR3: TGTGCCAGCAGCTGGGACAGGGAGAAAGGCAATGAGCAGTTCTTC.